This T cell receptor beta chain was sequenced in a study of blood T cells in healthy people across ages. Notes on the study in general: Across the age range, TCR beta diversity per million T cells fell in a roughly linear way.

A J-beta primer mix and a sample-barcoded 5' primer were used in a second PCR of about 7 to 12 cycles. Sequencing recovered at least 3 million CDR3-containing paired-end reads from each sample. Using its own MiXCR run on the 5' RACE reads, TCRdb lists one record per CDR3 protein. The table includes 790,000 or so distinct CDR3 sequences, around half detected once. There are 12 residues in the CDR3. CDR1 is SQVTM, CDR2 ANQGSEA, per germline. The V gene end was trimmed by 7 bases and the J gene end by 7 bases; junction bases not matched to a gene: 5. As concerns this clonotype: What it recognizes is unknown.

Sequenced material: blood. The J gene is TRBJ2-1, the V gene TRBV29-1; 9 bases are a match to TRBD2. The sequence came from a man at least 80 years old in good health. The CDR3 bases are TGCAGCGGGAGGACTAGCGTGAATGAGCAGTTCTTC. This codes for CSGRTSVNEQFF.